This T cell receptor beta chain comes out of a study of identical twins. General study findings and limits: Among beta out-of-frame sequences, excess sharing between twins appeared weaker. There is a chance that invariant MAIT and iNKT cells partially muddied zero-insertion analyses. Memory repertoires lacked the insertion deficit that abundant cord blood beta clonotypes showed. The models systematically underestimated how much out-of-frame TCR alpha was shared in monozygotic twins.

Each CDR3 protein is one row after TCRdb ran MiXCR on the 5' RACE reads. Counted here are about 690,000 distinct CDR3 sequences, about 20% occurring once; the ten biggest clones make up roughly 4%. Germline V gene lookup returns CDR1 SGHRS and CDR2 YFSETQ. J lost 8 bases, V lost 5 bases, and 12 bases had no gene match. This CDR3 spans 16 amino acids. As regards this clonotype: Its antigen remains unknown.

These data were also reused for a study on T cells expressing NK-cell markers.

The clonotype originates from a woman in her late teens or twenties in good health. The chain is built from TRBV5-1 and TRBJ2-2; TRBD2 matches at 10 bases. The sample consisted of PBMCs. This CDR3 reads CASRLQETSGAGELFF. CDR3 DNA: TGCGCCAGCAGGCTCCAAGAAACTAGCGGGGCTGGGGAGCTGTTTTTT.